The entry below describes one T cell receptor beta chain. Donors ranged from 6 to 90 years old and were healthy Caucasians in Russia. Combining a sample-barcoded 5' primer with a J-beta primer mix, a second PCR ran for 7 to 11 cycles. Each CDR3 protein is one row after TCRdb ran MiXCR on the 5' RACE reads. The table lists around 800,000 distinct CDR3 sequences, approximately 48% of them singletons. This entry comes from a study of blood T cells in healthy people across ages. This TCR derives from a man aged 60 to 75 in good health. Sequencing used blood.

CDR3 region: CASSLDVVTQYF. The CDR3 DNA reads as TGTGCCAGCAGCTTGGACGTAGTGACCCAGTACTTC. The chain recombines TRBV5-6 with TRBJ2-5; no definite D call. CDR3 length: 12 amino acids. The V end was cut by 0 bases, the J end by 7 bases, with 7 bases between. Per the germline V gene, CDR1 is SGHDT and CDR2 is YYEEEE.